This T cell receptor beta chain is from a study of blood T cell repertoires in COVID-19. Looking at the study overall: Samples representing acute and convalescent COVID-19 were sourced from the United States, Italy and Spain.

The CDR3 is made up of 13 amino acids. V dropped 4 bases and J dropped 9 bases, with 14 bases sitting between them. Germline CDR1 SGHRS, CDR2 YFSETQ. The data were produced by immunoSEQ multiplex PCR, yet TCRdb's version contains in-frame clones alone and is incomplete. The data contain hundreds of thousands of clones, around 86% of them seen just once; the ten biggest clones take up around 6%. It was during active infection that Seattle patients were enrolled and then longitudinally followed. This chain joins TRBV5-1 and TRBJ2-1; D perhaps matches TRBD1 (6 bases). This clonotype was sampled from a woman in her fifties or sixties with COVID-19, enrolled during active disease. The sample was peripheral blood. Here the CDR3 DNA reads TGCGCCAGCAGCAACCTATTAGGGGGTGAGCAGTTCTTC. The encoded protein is CASSNLLGGEQFF.